What follows are 27 T cell receptor beta chains derived from one specimen sequenced in a study of blood T cell repertoires in COVID-19. TCRdb's copy holds only in-frame clones and misses some; the assay was immunoSEQ multiplex PCR. Among about 180,000 clones listed, 86% were seen once. The sequenced sample consisted of peripheral blood. The receptors shown here come from a woman aged 25 to 39 with active or convalescent COVID-19.

The chain couples TRBV5-6 to TRBJ1-2; D unresolved. This CDR3 has 12 residues. V was clipped by 0 bases and J by 5 bases, with 5 bases between them. Germline V gene sequence: CDR1 SGHDT, CDR2 YYEEEE. The CDR3 coding sequence is TGTGCCAGCAGCTTGGGTTCTTATGGCTACACCTTC. It translates to CASSLGSYGYTF.

The CDR3 bases are TGTGCCAGCAGCACCAACGGACAGGGGGCCGGGGAGCTGTTTTTT. Its protein is CASSTNGQGAGELFF. V usage is TRBV9 and J usage is TRBJ2-2; TRBD1 matches at 10 bases. The V segment lost 4 bases and the J segment 6 bases; nucleotides outside the gene matches: 6. CDR3 length equals 15 residues. Germline values: CDR1 SGDLS, CDR2 YYNGEE. Looking up the rest from reference TRBV9 and TRBJ2-2 gives the full variable domain: DSGVTQTPKHLITATGQRVTLRCSPRSGDLSVYWYQQSLDQGLQFLIQYYNGEERAKGNILERFSAQQFPDLHSELNLSSLELGDSALYFCASSTNGQGAGELFFGEGSRLTVL.

The J gene is TRBJ1-2, the V gene TRBV7-9; 8 bases are a match to TRBD1. V lost 1 base, J lost 4 bases, and 8 bases stayed unmatched. This CDR3 spans 16 amino acids. Germline lookup yields CDR1 SEHNR and CDR2 FQNEAQ (reference sequence). The DNA of the CDR3 is TGTGCCAGCAGCTTAGGGGGGACAGGACGTCTCTATGGCTACACCTTC. It codes for CASSLGGTGRLYGYTF.

The chain's CDR3 is CASSVFEAGGPIEQFF. The CDR3 bases are TGTGCCAGCAGTGTGTTCGAAGCGGGGGGGCCCATTGAGCAGTTCTTC. The chain uses TRBV2 and TRBJ2-1, with 10 bases aligning to TRBD2. This CDR3 contains 16 residues. Germline V lookup: CDR1 SNHLY, CDR2 FYNNEI. The trim removed 4 bases at V and 9 bases at J, leaving 12 bases unmatched.

This clone was found many times. This chain links TRBV29-1 with TRBJ1-3; D remains ambiguous. With 1 base removed from V and 0 bases from J, the gap between germline ends came to 4 bases. Germline CDR1 and CDR2: SQVTM and ANQGSEA. This CDR3 is built from 13 residues. The CDR3 loop reads CSVEGSSGNTIYF. DNA of the CDR3: TGCAGCGTTGAAGGGAGCTCTGGAAACACCATATATTTT.

The CDR3: CASSPGGTEQFF. The CDR3 DNA follows: TGTGCCAGCAGCCCCGGGGGGACTGAGCAGTTCTTC. The gene calls are TRBV9 and TRBJ2-1; TRBD2 agrees at 7 bases. CDR3 size: 12 residues. V shed 4 bases, J shed 9 bases, and the junction held 4 bases outside the gene matches. CDR1 is SGDLS, CDR2 YYNGEE, per germline. Combining the CDR3 with reference TRBV9 and TRBJ2-1 gives the whole variable domain DSGVTQTPKHLITATGQRVTLRCSPRSGDLSVYWYQQSLDQGLQFLIQYYNGEERAKGNILERFSAQQFPDLHSELNLSSLELGDSALYFCASSPGGTEQFFGPGTRLTVL.

The CDR3: CASRGFATIYF. The CDR3 nucleotides are TGTGCCAGCAGGGGCTTTGCCACCATATATTTT. V is TRBV6-5 and J is TRBJ1-3, with no clear D. Germline-derived CDR1 and CDR2 are MNHEY and SVGAGI. This CDR3 region has 11 residues. V shed 6 bases and J shed 9 bases, with 9 bases lying between them.

This chain uses TRBV20-1 with TRBJ2-1, with 8 positions matching TRBD2. This CDR3 has 14 residues. Germline lookup yields CDR1 DFQATT and CDR2 SNEGSKA (reference sequence). With V trimmed by 3 bases and J by 3 bases, 4 bases remained unmatched. This CDR3 reads CSASRGGDYNEQFF. The CDR3 nucleotides read TGCAGTGCTAGTCGGGGGGGCGACTACAATGAGCAGTTCTTC.

The chain has TRBV5-1 and TRBJ1-1; a possible D gene is TRBD1 (5 bases). From germline, CDR1 is SGHRS and CDR2 YFSETQ. CDR3 length: 14 amino acids. Deletions cut 3 bases from V and 5 bases from J, with 14 bases between. CDR3 sequence (DNA): TGCGCCAGCAGCTGGGACTCCCGACGGACTGAAGCTTTCTTT. It codes for CASSWDSRRTEAFF.

The chain uses TRBV9 and TRBJ1-5; D remains unclear. This CDR3 comprises 15 residues. Germline V gene sequence: CDR1 SGDLS, CDR2 YYNGEE. V lost 3 bases and J 2 bases, leaving 12 bases between the germline ends. Here the CDR3 DNA reads TGTGCCAGCAGCGCCCACCCGGAGGGCAATCAGCCCCAGCATTTT. Protein sequence: CASSAHPEGNQPQHF.

The chain is built from TRBV19 and TRBJ1-5; 7 bases align to TRBD1. The CDR3 is made up of 15 amino acids. Germline loops: CDR1 LNHDA, CDR2 SQIVND (reference sequence). V lost 7 bases to trimming and J lost 7 bases; unmatched junction nucleotides: 13. DNA for the CDR3: TGTGCCAGTACTCAGGGGGTGACACTTGGCCAGCCCCAGCATTTT. As protein: CASTQGVTLGQPQHF.

The V gene is TRBV5-6, the J gene TRBJ2-3; D is ambiguous. The ends were cut back, 2 bases at V and 1 base at J, with 14 bases in the middle. This CDR3 is built from 16 residues. Per the germline V gene, CDR1 is SGHDT and CDR2 is YYEEEE. CDR3 sequence reads: CASSLVGEWRTDTQYF. CDR3 nucleotides: TGTGCCAGCAGCTTAGTAGGAGAGTGGCGCACAGATACGCAGTATTTT.

The rearrangement uses TRBV9 and TRBJ1-2; tentative D call: TRBD1 (5 bases). V gave up 4 bases and J gave up 8 bases, with 21 bases separating them. This CDR3 is 15 amino acids long. The V gene's germline CDR1 is SGDLS and CDR2 YYNGEE. The CDR3 loop reads CASSPRGTAMGGYTF. CDR3 sequence (DNA): TGTGCCAGCAGCCCGCGAGGGACTGCCATGGGGGGCTACACCTTC.

Remarks on this clone: The same CDR3 arises from other DNA sequences in this sample as well. This rearrangement joins TRBV5-1 to TRBJ1-2, with 7 bases matching TRBD1. This CDR3 is built from 16 residues. With V trimmed by 1 base and J by 0 bases, 6 bases remained unmatched. Germline assignment: CDR1 SGHRS and CDR2 YFSETQ. CDR3 nucleotides: TGCGCCAGCAGCTTGTTCCAGGGGGGAGCTAACTATGGCTACACCTTC. It codes for CASSLFQGGANYGYTF.

This clone was seen just once. The rearrangement links TRBV5-8 to TRBJ1-2; D ambiguous. V was trimmed by 2 bases and J by 7 bases, leaving 18 bases between them. CDR1 is SGHTS and CDR2 is YDEGEE in the germline V gene. The CDR3 has 15 amino acids. The CDR3 bases are TGTGCCAGCAGCTTTTCATATTTAGGCGGCCTTGGCTACACCTTC. This encodes CASSFSYLGGLGYTF. Supplemented by reference TRBV5-8 and TRBJ1-2, the full variable domain reads EAGVTQSPTHLIKTRGQQATLRCSPISGHTSVYWYQQALGLGLQFLLWYDEGEERNRGNFPPRFSGRQFPNYSSELNVNALELEDSALYLCASSFSYLGGLGYTFGSGTRLTVV.

The gene calls are TRBV7-2 and TRBJ2-1, with D possibly TRBD1 on 6 matching bases. This CDR3 comprises 15 residues. Trimming removed 5 bases at V and 0 bases at J, with 11 bases between. The germline V gene has CDR1 SGHTA and CDR2 FQGNSA. CDR3 sequence (DNA): TGTGCCAGCAGCAGGAGACAGGTCTCCTACAATGAGCAGTTCTTC. Its protein is CASSRRQVSYNEQFF.

CDR3 amino acids: CASSQLNAEVEAFF. The CDR3 region has the DNA TGTGCCAGCAGCCAATTAAACGCCGAGGTTGAAGCTTTCTTT. This chain connects TRBV4-2 to TRBJ1-1; D ambiguous. Per the germline V gene, CDR1 is LGHNA and CDR2 is YNFKEQ. This CDR3 has 14 amino acids. V was shortened by 2 bases and J by 7 bases, with 14 bases between the two germline ends.

The genes are TRBV4-1 and TRBJ1-5; D is unclear. The germline V and J ends were trimmed by 1 base and 7 bases, with 11 bases remaining between them. The germline V gene has CDR1 MGHRA and CDR2 YSYEKL. The CDR3 consists of 14 residues. Here the CDR3 reads CASSQGVRGQPQHF. CDR3 DNA: TGCGCCAGCAGCCAAGGGGTTCGCGGGCAGCCCCAGCATTTT.

The gene calls are TRBV5-5 and TRBJ1-6; 9 bases are a match to TRBD1. V gave up 3 bases and J gave up 4 bases; unmatched junction bases: 8. Germline-derived CDR1 and CDR2 are SGHKS and YYEKEE (reference sequence). This CDR3 has 17 amino acids. The CDR3 sequence: CASSSGQGQGYNSPLHF. In DNA form, the CDR3 reads TGTGCCAGCAGCTCCGGACAGGGGCAGGGTTATAATTCACCCCTCCACTTT.

CDR3: CASSLGQKYGYTF. DNA of the CDR3: TGTGCCAGCAGCTTAGGACAGAAGTATGGCTACACCTTC. The rearrangement links TRBV7-9 to TRBJ1-2; possibly TRBD1 for D (5 bases). The germline gives CDR1 SEHNR, CDR2 FQNEAQ (reference sequence). This CDR3 region has 13 residues. V dropped 1 base and J dropped 5 bases, with 8 bases sitting between them.

This chain uses TRBV7-9 with TRBJ1-3; D unresolved. Germline CDR1 reads SEHNR; CDR2 reads FQNEAQ (reference sequence). Trimming took off 5 bases at V and 9 bases at J, with 11 bases between the two ends. The CDR3 has 12 residues. The CDR3 is CASSASLGTIYF. In nucleotides, the CDR3 is TGTGCCAGCAGCGCATCCCTAGGCACCATATATTTT.

The V call is TRBV18, the J call TRBJ1-5; tentative D call: TRBD1 (5 bases). The CDR3 has 16 residues. The V end lost 1 base, the J end lost 6 bases, and 16 bases lay between the germline ends. In germline, CDR1 is KGHSH, CDR2 LQKENI. CDR3 loop: CASSPRGGEDSQPQHF. For the CDR3, the DNA is TGTGCCAGCTCACCACGGGGGGGGGAAGATAGTCAGCCCCAGCATTTT.

The CDR3 region has the DNA TGTGCCAGCTCACTGACAGTTTCCTACGAGCAGTACTTC. Amino acids: CASSLTVSYEQYF. The J gene is TRBJ2-7, the V gene TRBV18, with D perhaps matching TRBD1 (5 bases). V lost 4 bases and J 1 base, leaving 8 bases between the germline ends. CDR1 KGHSH and CDR2 LQKENI come from the germline V gene. This CDR3 region has 13 residues.

This chain links TRBV2 with TRBJ1-4; D call uncertain. Germline lookup yields CDR1 SNHLY and CDR2 FYNNEI. The CDR3 runs to 14 residues. Deletions cut 6 bases from V and 6 bases from J, with 14 bases between. The CDR3 reads CASSYRETYEKLFF. CDR3 in DNA: TGTGCCAGCAGCTACAGAGAGACCTATGAAAAACTGTTTTTT.

This clone was picked up one time. The rearrangement links TRBV10-1 to TRBJ2-1, with a weak D call TRBD1 (7 bases). CDR1 is WNHNN and CDR2 is SYGVQD in the germline V gene (reference sequence). The CDR3 consists of 15 residues. V was cut by 5 bases and J by 7 bases, with 18 bases left in between. CDR3 region: CASSYQGGGENEQFF. DNA of the CDR3: TGCGCCAGCAGTTATCAGGGGGGAGGTGAGAATGAGCAGTTCTTC.

The gene calls are TRBV10-3 and TRBJ2-7; D ambiguous. The CDR3 contains 13 residues. V dropped 4 bases and J dropped 0 bases, with 7 bases sitting between them. Per germline, CDR1 ENHRY and CDR2 SYGVKD. The CDR3: CAISVSSSYEQYF. Here the CDR3 DNA reads TGTGCCATCAGTGTCTCTAGCTCCTACGAGCAGTACTTC.

J is TRBJ1-1 and V is TRBV3-1 (or the pseudogene TRBV3-2); D is unclear. Germline CDR1 reads LGHDT; CDR2 reads YNNKEL (reference sequence). The CDR3 loop spans 11 amino acids. V was pared by 5 bases and J by 11 bases, with 12 bases between. The CDR3 nucleotides read TGTGCCAGCAGCTCATTATTCGGGGCTTTCTTT. It is translated as CASSSLFGAFF.